This T cell receptor (beta chain) was identified during a study of patients and donors after allogeneic stem cell transplantation. This clonotype has at least ten counts. Each CDR3 protein is one row after TCRdb ran MiXCR on the RT-PCR reads. The sample has tens of thousands of distinct CDR3 sequences, 5% seen once. Sequencing input: blood, either unsorted or a sorted T cell fraction (not recorded which). The receptor's source is a human donor who was either an allogeneic HSCT recipient or a stem cell or donor lymphocyte infusion donor (not recorded which). It is not recorded whose cells these are; they may come from a transplant donor.

The CDR3 protein is CASSFSAGSTDTQYF. DNA of the CDR3: TGTGCCAGCAGCTTCTCTGCGGGTAGCACAGATACGCAGTATTTT. The V gene is TRBV7-9, the J gene TRBJ2-3; D may be TRBD2 (5 bases). Trimming took 3 bases from V and 0 from J, leaving 10 bases between them. The length of the CDR3 is 15 residues. Germline CDR1 SEHNR, CDR2 FQNEAQ (reference sequence).